This is a list of T cell receptor beta chains from one sample in a study of blood T cell repertoires in COVID-19. Only in-frame clones appear in the TCRdb table, and some are missing; sequencing was by immunoSEQ multiplex PCR. The repertoire includes around 140,000 clones, around nine tenths of them detected once, and about an eighth sits in the top ten. The specimen was peripheral blood. The receptor source for this set is an older woman with COVID-19, enrolled during active disease. Both conserved end residues are part of each CDR3. The D gene is left open where the match is weak. Some rows mark clone size as missing; the rest say once, few, many or name a class of expanded clone.

length: 15
D: TRBD1
J: TRBJ1-4
size: -
V: TRBV9
DNA: TGTGCCAGCAGCGTAGGAGGGGGCTTGGGGGAAAAACTGTTTTTT
CDR3: CASSVGGGLGEKLFF

length: 15
D: TRBD1
J: TRBJ2-5
size: -
V: TRBV13
DNA: TGTGCCAGCAGCTTACGGACAGGGTGGCAAGAGACCCAGTACTTC
CDR3: CASSLRTGWQETQYF

length: 13
D: -
J: TRBJ1-6
size: -
V: TRBV21-1
DNA: TGTGCCAGCAGCATTGGTGAGTTTTCACCCCTCCACTTT
CDR3: CASSIGEFSPLHF

length: 14
D: -
J: TRBJ1-6
size: -
V: TRBV2
DNA: TGTGCCAGGGGGGGGACCTCCTATAATTCACCCCTCCACTTT
CDR3: CARGGTSYNSPLHF

length: 14
D: -
J: TRBJ1-4
size: -
V: TRBV3-1/TRBV3-2
DNA: TGTGCCAGCGGGTTAGGACAACTTAATGAAAAACTGTTTTTT
CDR3: CASGLGQLNEKLFF

length: 13
D: -
J: TRBJ1-1
size: -
V: TRBV6-6
DNA: TGTGCCAGCAGCTTACAGGGGAACACTGAAGCTTTCTTT
CDR3: CASSLQGNTEAFF

length: 12
D: -
J: TRBJ1-2
size: -
V: TRBV6-5
DNA: TGTGCCAGCAGAAGCACAGGGCCCGGCTACACCTTC
CDR3: CASRSTGPGYTF

length: 15
D: TRBD1
J: TRBJ1-1
size: -
V: TRBV7-9
DNA: TGTGCCAGCAGCCCGCCCACAGGGGTGAACACTGAAGCTTTCTTT
CDR3: CASSPPTGVNTEAFF

length: 15
D: -
J: TRBJ1-4
size: -
V: TRBV19
DNA: TGTGCCAGTAGTATGAGAGTGAGGGGGTTCGAAAAACTGTTTTTT
CDR3: CASSMRVRGFEKLFF

length: 16
D: -
J: TRBJ2-7
size: -
V: TRBV7-2
DNA: TGTGCCAGCAGCTTAGACCCGGAACACAGCTCCTACGAGCAGTACTTC
CDR3: CASSLDPEHSSYEQYF

length: 16
D: TRBD1
J: TRBJ2-7
size: -
V: TRBV5-5
DNA: TGTGCCAGCAGCTTGGGGGGACAGGGGCCACCCTACGAGCAGTACTTC
CDR3: CASSLGGQGPPYEQYF

length: 17
D: -
J: TRBJ1-6
size: -
V: TRBV4-1
DNA: TGCGCCAGCAGCCAAGATCACGGGAGCGCCTATAATTCACCCCTCCACTTT
CDR3: CASSQDHGSAYNSPLHF

length: 16
D: TRBD1
J: TRBJ2-2
size: -
V: TRBV18
DNA: TGTGCCAGCTCACCACCGGGGACAGGAACCACCGGGGAGCTGTTTTTT
CDR3: CASSPPGTGTTGELFF

length: 14
D: -
J: TRBJ2-7
size: -
V: TRBV18
DNA: TGTGCCAGCTCACCGGGGGGTCGGACCTACGAGCAGTACTTC
CDR3: CASSPGGRTYEQYF

length: 13
D: -
J: TRBJ2-7
size: -
V: TRBV19
DNA: TGTGCCAGTAGTATAGTGGCCGGGAACGAGCAGTACTTC
CDR3: CASSIVAGNEQYF

length: 11
D: -
J: TRBJ2-7
size: -
V: TRBV19
DNA: TGTGCCAGTAGCTCCCACCCGGTTCGGTACTTC
CDR3: CASSSHPVRYF

length: 15
D: TRBD1
J: TRBJ1-5
size: -
V: TRBV19
DNA: TGTGCCAGTAACCCGGACAGGGGTAGCAATCAGCCCCAGCATTTT
CDR3: CASNPDRGSNQPQHF

length: 15
D: TRBD1
J: TRBJ1-5
size: -
V: TRBV15
DNA: TGTGCCACCAGTCCGAGGGACAGGGGGCAGGAGCCCCAGCATTTT
CDR3: CATSPRDRGQEPQHF

length: 13
D: -
J: TRBJ1-3
size: -
V: TRBV11-2
DNA: TGTGCCAGCAGCCCAAGACAGGGAAACACCATATATTTT
CDR3: CASSPRQGNTIYF

length: 14
D: TRBD1
J: TRBJ1-4
size: -
V: TRBV2
DNA: TGTGCCAGCAGAAGGACAGGGGTCGACGAAAAACTGTTTTTT
CDR3: CASRRTGVDEKLFF

length: 15
D: TRBD2
J: TRBJ2-5
size: -
V: TRBV28
DNA: TGTGCCAGCAGTTTCGGACTAGCGGGGACAGAGACCCAGTACTTC
CDR3: CASSFGLAGTETQYF

length: 13
D: -
J: TRBJ1-5
size: -
V: TRBV27
DNA: TGTGCCAGCAGTTTATGGGGGGGTCAGCCCCAGCATTTT
CDR3: CASSLWGGQPQHF

length: 16
D: TRBD1
J: TRBJ2-2
size: -
V: TRBV9
DNA: TGTGCCAGCAGCGTAGGACAGGGGGTCGGCACCGGGGAGCTGTTTTTT
CDR3: CASSVGQGVGTGELFF

length: 18
D: TRBD1
J: TRBJ1-6
size: -
V: TRBV10-3
DNA: TGTGCCACCAAGCATGGGGACGGACAGGGGCTCCGGGGTTCACCCCTCCACTTT
CDR3: CATKHGDGQGLRGSPLHF

length: 16
D: -
J: TRBJ1-6
size: -
V: TRBV7-8
DNA: TGTGCCAGCAGCCCCCGGACAGATTACCATAATTCACCCCTCCACTTT
CDR3: CASSPRTDYHNSPLHF

length: 16
D: TRBD1
J: TRBJ2-7
size: -
V: TRBV27
DNA: TGTGCCAGCAGTCCACTCCCGGGACAGGGGCTCTACGAGCAGTACTTC
CDR3: CASSPLPGQGLYEQYF

length: 14
D: -
J: TRBJ1-1
size: -
V: TRBV2
DNA: TGTGCCAGCAGTGAAATGCGGGGGGCCACTGAAGCTTTCTTT
CDR3: CASSEMRGATEAFF

length: 16
D: -
J: TRBJ2-1
size: -
V: TRBV18
DNA: TGTGCCAGCTCACCGGCCCGGGACACAATAACGGGTGAGCAGTTCTTC
CDR3: CASSPARDTITGEQFF

length: 13
D: -
J: TRBJ1-5
size: -
V: TRBV30
DNA: TGTGCCTGCTCGGGGGGGGACAATCAGCCCCAGCATTTT
CDR3: CACSGGDNQPQHF

length: 17
D: TRBD1
J: TRBJ1-1
size: -
V: TRBV5-4
DNA: TGTGCCAGCAGCCGACGTGGACAGGGGATCGTAAACACTGAAGCTTTCTTT
CDR3: CASSRRGQGIVNTEAFF

length: 14
D: -
J: TRBJ2-5
size: -
V: TRBV10-1
DNA: TGCGCCAGCAGTGTTGGCGGGGCTCAAGAGACCCAGTACTTC
CDR3: CASSVGGAQETQYF

length: 16
D: TRBD2
J: TRBJ2-7
size: -
V: TRBV5-1
DNA: TGCGCCAGCAGCTTGGGACTAGCGGGGGCATCCTACGAGCAGTACTTC
CDR3: CASSLGLAGASYEQYF

length: 13
D: -
J: TRBJ2-7
size: -
V: TRBV27
DNA: TGTGCCAGCAGTTTAGGGACAAACTACGAGCAGTACTTC
CDR3: CASSLGTNYEQYF

length: 16
D: TRBD1
J: TRBJ1-4
size: few
V: TRBV19
DNA: TGTGCCAGTAGTACCATCGACAGGGTGGATAATGAAAAACTGTTTTTT
CDR3: CASSTIDRVDNEKLFF

length: 16
D: TRBD1
J: TRBJ2-7
size: -
V: TRBV5-5
DNA: TGTGCCAGCAGCTCCCCAACAATGGACAGGGGTTACGAGCAGTACTTC
CDR3: CASSSPTMDRGYEQYF

length: 15
D: -
J: TRBJ2-7
size: -
V: TRBV28
DNA: TGTGCCAGCAGTTCACCGGCCGGGGATGCCTACGAGCAGTACTTC
CDR3: CASSSPAGDAYEQYF

length: 15
D: -
J: TRBJ2-1
size: -
V: TRBV7-9
DNA: TGTGCCAGCAGCTCCGACAGGATCTCCTACAATGAGCAGTTCTTC
CDR3: CASSSDRISYNEQFF

length: 14
D: -
J: TRBJ1-1
size: few
V: TRBV2
DNA: TGTGCCAGCGTAGGGGAGGGGGGGAGAACTGAAGCTTTCTTT
CDR3: CASVGEGGRTEAFF

length: 14
D: -
J: TRBJ1-1
size: -
V: TRBV18
DNA: TGTGCCAGCTCGCCCCGGACTGTTAACACTGAAGCTTTCTTT
CDR3: CASSPRTVNTEAFF

length: 17
D: TRBD1
J: TRBJ1-1
size: -
V: TRBV3-1/TRBV3-2
DNA: TGTGCCAGCAGCCAAGATAGGACAGGGGTTCGGAACACTGAAGCTTTCTTT
CDR3: CASSQDRTGVRNTEAFF

length: 13
D: -
J: TRBJ1-2
size: -
V: TRBV3-1/TRBV3-2
DNA: TGTGCCAGCAGCCACGGGGGAAACTATGGCTACACCTTC
CDR3: CASSHGGNYGYTF

length: 15
D: -
J: TRBJ2-2
size: few
V: TRBV24-1
DNA: TGTGCCACCAGTGGGAACAGGGAAAGAGCCGGGGAGCTGTTTTTT
CDR3: CATSGNRERAGELFF

length: 15
D: TRBD2
J: TRBJ2-1
size: -
V: TRBV27
DNA: TGTGCCAGCAGTTCGGGGGGGCTCGGGGGCAATGAGCAGTTCTTC
CDR3: CASSSGGLGGNEQFF

length: 15
D: -
J: TRBJ2-2
size: -
V: TRBV15
DNA: TGTGCCACCAGCAGAGAGCGGGGAACGGGCGGGGAGCTGTTTTTT
CDR3: CATSRERGTGGELFF

length: 17
D: TRBD1
J: TRBJ2-5
size: -
V: TRBV24-1
DNA: TGTGCCACCAGTGATCTAGGTGGGGACAGGGTTTTGGAGACCCAGTACTTC
CDR3: CATSDLGGDRVLETQYF

length: 15
D: -
J: TRBJ2-2
size: -
V: TRBV5-1
DNA: TGCGCCAGCAGCTTGGGACAACCAAGTATCGGGGAGCTGTTTTTT
CDR3: CASSLGQPSIGELFF

length: 14
D: -
J: TRBJ1-1
size: -
V: TRBV6-5
DNA: TGTGCCAGCACTATGACTTACAGGGACACTGAAGCTTTCTTT
CDR3: CASTMTYRDTEAFF

length: 15
D: -
J: TRBJ2-1
size: -
V: TRBV7-2
DNA: TGTGCCAGCAGCTACGTCGGGACAAATTACAATGAGCAGTTCTTC
CDR3: CASSYVGTNYNEQFF

length: 15
D: -
J: TRBJ2-3
size: -
V: TRBV5-1
DNA: TGCGCCAGCAGCGTGGACAGCCGAAACACAGATACGCAGTATTTT
CDR3: CASSVDSRNTDTQYF